Listed here are 2 T cell receptor beta chains from one sample, sequenced in a study of shared clonotypes between healthy human individuals. Clones were sequenced by immunoSEQ multiplex PCR, and TCRdb holds only the in-frame ones, with some missing. Altogether 2 million to 2.5 million clones are present, under 97% being singletons, with the ten largest covering roughly 0.13%. The sequencing sample was made of naive CD4+ T cells sorted from blood. Subset denoted: CD45RA+ positively selected. These receptors all stem from a man aged 18 to 30 in good health.

The chain joins TRBV7-9 to TRBJ2-1; TRBD2 is a possible D gene (5 bases). This CDR3 has 15 amino acids. Per germline, CDR1 SEHNR and CDR2 FQNEAQ (reference sequence). Trimming removed 1 base from V and 2 bases from J, with 9 bases in between. CDR3 in amino acids: CASSLGRTAYNEQFF. CDR3 bases: TGTGCCAGCAGCTTAGGAAGGACTGCCTACAATGAGCAGTTCTTC.

The chain has TRBV4-1 and TRBJ2-1; possibly TRBD1 for D (5 bases). Trimming stripped 0 bases from V and 6 bases from J, with 15 bases between. The CDR3 covers 16 residues. The germline CDR1 and CDR2 sequences are MGHRA and YSYEKL. This CDR3 is CASSQDIWGASNEQFF. CDR3 nucleotides: TGCGCCAGCAGCCAAGATATATGGGGCGCGAGCAATGAGCAGTTCTTC.